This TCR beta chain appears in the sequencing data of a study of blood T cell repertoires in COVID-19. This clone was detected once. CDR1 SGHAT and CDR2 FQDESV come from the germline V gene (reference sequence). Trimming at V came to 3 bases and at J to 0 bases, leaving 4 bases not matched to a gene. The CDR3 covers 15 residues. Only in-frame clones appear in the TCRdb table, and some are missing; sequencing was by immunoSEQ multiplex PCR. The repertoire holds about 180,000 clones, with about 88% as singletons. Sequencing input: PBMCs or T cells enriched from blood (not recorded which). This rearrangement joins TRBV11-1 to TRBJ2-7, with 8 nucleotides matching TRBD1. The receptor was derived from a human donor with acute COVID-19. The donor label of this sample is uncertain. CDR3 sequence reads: CASSLTGALSYEQYF. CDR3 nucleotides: TGTGCCAGCAGCTTGACAGGGGCCCTCTCCTACGAGCAGTACTTC.